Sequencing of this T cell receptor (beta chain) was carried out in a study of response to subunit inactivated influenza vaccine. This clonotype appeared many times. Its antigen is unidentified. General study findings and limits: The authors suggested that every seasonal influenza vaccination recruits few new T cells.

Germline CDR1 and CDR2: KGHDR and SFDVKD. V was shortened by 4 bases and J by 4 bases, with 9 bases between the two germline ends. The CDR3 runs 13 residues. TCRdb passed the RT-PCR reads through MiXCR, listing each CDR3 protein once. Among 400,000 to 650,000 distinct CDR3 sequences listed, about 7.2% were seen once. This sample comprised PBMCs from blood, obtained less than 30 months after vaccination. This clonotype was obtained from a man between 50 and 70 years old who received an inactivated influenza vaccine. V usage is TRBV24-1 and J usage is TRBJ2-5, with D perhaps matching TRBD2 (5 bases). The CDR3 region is CATSESGSETQYF. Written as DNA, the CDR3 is TGTGCCACCAGTGAATCGGGATCAGAGACCCAGTACTTC.